In this sample, the clone carrying this TCR beta chain turned up many times. Its antigen is as yet unknown. Germline CDR1 reads SQVTM; CDR2 reads ANQGSEA. The CDR3 length is 14 residues. Trimming cost V 6 bases and J 4 bases, with 18 bases left between them. Noted time point: patch test 3, about 24 weeks after DPC sensitization. Described treatment: therapeutic diphenylcyclopropenone sensitization with weekly scalp DPC. Researchers extracted total RNA from unfractionated whole blood. The data belong to a study of human T cells and chemical hapten exposure. Study observations and caveats: The formation of large CDR3 similarity clusters by expanded TCRs significantly exceeded that of controls. PT1 expanded TCR counts and patch test score correlated positively.

TCRdb re-called the RACE reads with MiXCR, one entry per CDR3 protein. In the table there are some 36,000 distinct CDR3 sequences, more than 8% of which are singletons. The sample here was whole blood, taken in connection with sensitization to the hapten diphenylcyclopropenone (DPC). The TCR originated in a man aged 50 to 59 with alopecia areata. Some clones in this sample may be carry-over from other donors' samples. The genes are TRBV29-1 and TRBJ1-2, with D maybe TRBD1 (5 bases). The CDR3 DNA reads as TGCAGCGTGACAGACAGATCTATAACCTATGGCTACACCTTC. Its protein product is CSVTDRSITYGYTF. Filled out from reference TRBV29-1 and TRBJ1-2, the complete variable domain reads SAVISQKPSRDICQRGTSLTIQCQVDSQVTMMFWYRQQPGQSLTLIATANQGSEATYESGFVIDKFPISRPNLTFSTLTVSNMSPEDSSIYLCSVTDRSITYGYTFGSGTRLTVV.